This passage covers 21 T cell receptor beta chains from one sample sequenced in a study of Ad26.COV2.S vaccination and SARS-CoV-2 variants (dated by TCRdb to 2020 to 2023). Library method: the immunoSEQ multiplex PCR assay. What TCRdb holds here is the immuneACCESS table cut down to in-frame rearrangements. Part of the clones is not present; checked against another copy, under half of the missing clones reflect an unresolved V gene, and the others are unexplained. The sample table records roughly 380,000 clones; over 75% of these occur just once. 3.6% of the sample rests with the top ten. The treatment or condition label here, explained by the study, means: roughly 18 received Ad26.COV2.S at low or high dose, single or two shots; 5 received placebo; per-sample allocation not given. For vaccine and placebo recipients, the sequenced repertoires came from samples collected on day 63 after the first injection.

The sequencing used peripheral blood, collected in a trial of Ad26.COV2.S vaccine versus placebo. Receptors were obtained from a person between 18 and 65 years old who received the Ad26.COV2.S COVID-19 vaccine or a placebo.

The chain has TRBV5-1 and TRBJ2-3, with 14 bases that match TRBD2. The germline V gene has CDR1 SGHRS and CDR2 YFSETQ. The junction had 5 bases not matched to a gene; V was cut back by 0 bases and J by 5 bases. This CDR3 has 17 amino acids. The CDR3: CASSLGTSGGFIDTQYF. The CDR3 coding sequence is TGCGCCAGCAGCTTGGGGACTAGCGGGGGGTTCATAGATACGCAGTATTTT.

This chain links TRBV5-1 with TRBJ1-4; D is ambiguous. Trimming removed 3 bases at V and 2 bases at J, with 11 bases between. The CDR3 consists of 15 residues. Germline V gives CDR1 SGHRS, CDR2 YFSETQ. The CDR3, as DNA: TGCGCCAGCAGCTGGAATGGAGGTACTAATGAAAAACTGTTTTTT. It specifies CASSWNGGTNEKLFF.

This clone has only one observation. V usage is TRBV7-3 and J usage is TRBJ2-5; D perhaps matches TRBD2 (7 bases). The V gene lost 2 bases and the J gene lost 2 bases, with 18 bases spanning the gap. Germline values: CDR1 SGHTA, CDR2 FQGTGA. The CDR3 extends over 17 amino acids. The CDR3: CASSLLGSRGGQETQYF. The CDR3 DNA is TGTGCCAGCAGCTTACTTGGATCCAGGGGAGGGCAAGAGACCCAGTACTTC. Using reference TRBV7-3 and TRBJ2-5 for the parts outside the CDR3, the full variable domain is GAGVSQTPSNKVTEKGKYVELRCDPISGHTALYWYRQSLGQGPEFLIYFQGTGAADDSGLPNDRFFAVRPEGSVSTLKIQRTERGDSAVYLCASSLLGSRGGQETQYFGPGTRLLVL.

The genes are TRBV6-2 or TRBV6-3 and TRBJ2-1, with D tentatively TRBD2 (7 bases). The V and J ends lost 4 bases and 5 bases respectively, with 18 bases between them. There are 16 residues in the CDR3. CDR1 is MNHEY and CDR2 is SVGEGT in the germline V gene. Here the CDR3 DNA reads TGTGCCAGCAGTTCCCGCCATAGGGGGGGGCACAATGAGCAGTTCTTC. This codes for CASSSRHRGGHNEQFF.

V is TRBV21-1 and J is TRBJ2-7; TRBD2 is taken as the D call from the table, unchecked against the DNA. TRBV21-1 is noted as a pseudogene. The CDR3 is 11 residues long. DNA of the CDR3: TGTGCCAGCCTCCCCCCCTACGAGCAGTACTTC. Translating it yields CASLPPYEQYF.

This sequence joins TRBV12-3 or TRBV12-4 and TRBJ2-7; possibly TRBD1 for D (5 bases). The V end was cut by 7 bases, the J end by 5 bases, with 12 bases between. The CDR3 runs to 12 residues. CDR3 sequence reads: CASNLGHHEQYF. The DNA for the CDR3 is TGTGCCAGCAACCTGGGGCACCACGAGCAGTACTTC.

This chain links TRBV5-1 with TRBJ1-4; no firm D call. Germline CDR1 reads SGHRS; CDR2 reads YFSETQ. This CDR3 comprises 16 residues. V lost 4 bases to trimming and J lost 0 bases, with 13 bases between them. CDR3 sequence: CASSPDGLATNEKLFF. The CDR3 DNA reads as TGCGCCAGCAGCCCGGACGGGCTTGCAACTAATGAAAAACTGTTTTTT.

The genes are TRBV4-1 and TRBJ2-7; D may correspond to TRBD1 or TRBD2 (5 bases each). This CDR3 region has 15 residues. V lost 4 bases and J 7 bases, leaving 20 bases between the germline ends. Germline lookup yields CDR1 MGHRA and CDR2 YSYEKL. Written as DNA, the CDR3 is TGCGCCAGCAGCCCCCCGAGAGGGGAACCTTCGGAGCAGTACTTC. Its translation: CASSPPRGEPSEQYF.

This chain joins TRBV28 and TRBJ2-2; D is ambiguous. Between the trimmed V and J ends, which lost 2 bases and 10 bases, there was a span of 11 bases. Germline V lookup: CDR1 MDHEN, CDR2 SYDVKM. The CDR3 runs to 13 residues. Here the CDR3 DNA reads TGTGCCAGCAGTTTACCCGCGGAAACGGAGCTGTTTTTT. Translation: CASSLPAETELFF.

This chain connects TRBV19 to TRBJ1-5; 10 nucleotides line up with TRBD1. The length of the CDR3 is 15 residues. The germline V gene has CDR1 LNHDA and CDR2 SQIVND (reference sequence). V was clipped by 8 bases and J by 5 bases; unmatched bases: 9. The DNA for the CDR3 is TGTGCCAGTCGCCGGGGACAGGGGAGCGATCAGCCCCAGCATTTT. Amino acids: CASRRGQGSDQPQHF.

The chain has TRBV18 and TRBJ2-3; TRBD1 is a possible D gene (5 bases). Germline lookup yields CDR1 KGHSH and CDR2 LQKENI. V was trimmed by 2 bases and J by 0 bases, leaving 9 bases between them. CDR3 length: 15 residues. Here the CDR3 DNA reads TGTGCCAGCTCACCAGGGGCAGCCAGCACAGATACGCAGTATTTT. Translating it yields CASSPGAASTDTQYF.

The chain joins TRBV7-2 to TRBJ2-6; D unclear. Germline CDR1 and CDR2: SGHTA and FQGNSA. The CDR3 loop spans 14 amino acids. CDR3 sequence: CGLVRSSGANVLTF. CDR3 nucleotide sequence: TGTGGTTTAGTCAGGAGCTCTGGGGCCAACGTCCTGACTTTC.

This chain connects TRBV7-2 to TRBJ2-7; D gene unclear. Germline V gene data show CDR1 as SGHTA and CDR2 as FQGNSA. Trimming shortened V by 3 bases and J by 0 bases, and 6 bases separated the two germline ends. CDR3 length: 13 residues. The CDR3 nucleotides read TGTGCCAGCAGCTTCACTACCTCCTACGAGCAGTACTTC. Encoded protein: CASSFTTSYEQYF.

The count of this clone is one. The rearrangement joins TRBV27 to TRBJ2-3; 11 bases align to TRBD2. With 2 bases clipped from V and 4 bases from J, the junction kept 8 bases outside the gene matches. Germline V gene data show CDR1 as MNHEY and CDR2 as SMNVEV (reference sequence). The CDR3 loop spans 17 amino acids. The CDR3 DNA reads TGTGCCAGCAGTTTAGATATAGCGGGGGGGCCGGCAGATACGCAGTATTTT. This codes for CASSLDIAGGPADTQYF.

The sample holds a few counts of this clone. The chain has TRBV7-2 and TRBJ2-1, with a tentative D call TRBD2 (6 bases). CDR3 size: 15 residues. Trimming shortened V by 5 bases and J by 5 bases, and 16 bases separated the two germline ends. Looked up from germline, CDR1 is SGHTA and CDR2 is FQGNSA. The CDR3 DNA sequence: TGTGCCAGCAGCCTCGGGGGTAGCCTTGACAATGAGCAGTTCTTC. Amino acids: CASSLGGSLDNEQFF.

The genes are TRBV24-1 and TRBJ2-2; D is unclear. The CDR3 covers 13 residues. Germline V gene sequence: CDR1 KGHDR, CDR2 SFDVKD. Trimming removed 6 bases from V and 2 bases from J, with 6 bases in between. This CDR3 is CATSSANTGELFF. CDR3 coding DNA: TGTGCCACCAGTTCCGCCAACACCGGGGAGCTGTTTTTT.

This chain uses TRBV7-3 with TRBJ2-2; no clear D. With 2 bases removed from V and 2 bases from J, the gap between germline ends came to 9 bases. The CDR3 contains 15 residues. The germline V gene has CDR1 SGHTA and CDR2 FQGTGA. The DNA for the CDR3 is TGTGCCAGCAGCTTACTTAGGGTCAACACCGGGGAGCTGTTTTTT. Its translation is CASSLLRVNTGELFF.

A single count supports this clone. CDR3 nucleotides: TGTGCCAGCAGACTCACAGGGGGCAACTATGGCTACACCTTC. Protein product: CASRLTGGNYGYTF. The chain has TRBV6-5 and TRBJ1-2, with 9 bases fitting TRBD1. This CDR3 spans 14 amino acids. The V segment lost 6 bases and the J segment 2 bases; nucleotides outside the gene matches: 4. Germline loops: CDR1 MNHEY, CDR2 SVGAGI.

The V call is TRBV4-1, the J call TRBJ1-5, with 7 bases aligning to TRBD1. Germline CDR1 is MGHRA and CDR2 is YSYEKL. This CDR3 is 18 amino acids long. Germline trimming cut 1 base from V and 5 bases from J; bases unmatched to any gene: 14. CDR3 sequence: CASSQVGGQGVPYQPQHF. The CDR3 DNA follows: TGCGCCAGCAGCCAAGTGGGGGGGCAGGGGGTTCCCTATCAGCCCCAGCATTTT.

The chain is built from TRBV10-3 and TRBJ2-3; D remains unclear. Germline V lookup: CDR1 ENHRY, CDR2 SYGVKD. The CDR3 has 11 amino acids. V lost 2 bases and J lost 6, with 3 bases in between. The chain's CDR3 is CAISEADTQYF. The DNA of the CDR3 is TGTGCCATCAGTGAGGCTGATACGCAGTATTTT.

The table lists this clone with a few counts. This chain connects TRBV7-9 to TRBJ1-5; no clear D gene. V shed 5 bases and J shed 0 bases, with 2 bases lying between them. Germline assignment: CDR1 SEHNR and CDR2 FQNEAQ (reference sequence). The CDR3 totals 12 residues. The CDR3 is CASSLSNQPQHF. The CDR3 nucleotides read TGTGCCAGCAGCCTTAGCAATCAGCCCCAGCATTTT.